This TCR beta chain emerged from a study of CD8+CD57+ T cells in acquired aplastic anemia. Study information: Mean DNA quantity obtained from sorted CD4+ and CD8+ cells was around 3.2 ug.

This CDR3 contains 14 residues. In germline, CDR1 is SGHTA, CDR2 FQGNSA. Trimming took 0 bases from V and 4 from J, leaving 10 bases between them. This clonotype turned up a few times. TCR beta VDJ and CDR3 were profiled, and genomic DNA was the template. One entry per CDR3 protein, called by TCRdb with MiXCR from the reads. Here the sample spans approximately 81,000 distinct CDR3 sequences, approximately 46% being singletons. What was sequenced was sorted CD4+, CD8+, or CD8+CD57+ T cells (not recorded which) from PBMCs. The rearrangement uses TRBV7-2 and TRBJ2-7, with a weak D call TRBD1 (6 bases). This receptor was identified in a human donor in good health, serving as a control. The CDR3 DNA follows: TGTGCCAGCAGCTTAGCCGGACAGATGTACGAGCAGTACTTC. Amino acid sequence: CASSLAGQMYEQYF. Looking up the rest from reference TRBV7-2 and TRBJ2-7 gives the full variable domain: GAGVSQSPSNKVTEKGKDVELRCDPISGHTALYWYRQSLGQGLEFLIYFQGNSAPDKSGLPSDRFSAERTGGSVSTLTIQRTQQEDSAVYLCASSLAGQMYEQYFGPGTRLTVT.